This T cell receptor beta chain was obtained from a study of T cells in Graves' hyperthyroidism and ophthalmopathy. Newly diagnosed hyperthyroidism, duration under 2 months, in patients aged 18 to 65. Remarks on this clonotype: No antigen is known for it.

The TCR beta CDR3 regions underwent amplification using RNA transcripts as the source. During a first-round RT-PCR of the TCR CDR3, the HTBI primer set was used. TCRdb re-analysed the multiplex PCR reads in MiXCR, keeping a single row per CDR3 protein. The sample shows about 590,000 distinct CDR3 sequences, 15% to 18% of them seen only once. Study findings and constraints: Most clonotypes expanded in the thyroid (above 0.001) were also present in blood.

Trimming shortened V by 6 bases and J by 5 bases, and 14 bases separated the two germline ends. The CDR3 covers 14 residues. The chain is built from TRBV12-3 or TRBV12-4 and TRBJ1-5, with D tentatively TRBD1 (6 bases). Sequencing was carried out using blood. The sequence came from a woman under 40 with Graves' hyperthyroidism. The CDR3 loop reads CASRPSGGDQPQHF. In DNA form, the CDR3 reads TGTGCCAGCAGACCCTCTGGGGGCGATCAGCCCCAGCATTTT.